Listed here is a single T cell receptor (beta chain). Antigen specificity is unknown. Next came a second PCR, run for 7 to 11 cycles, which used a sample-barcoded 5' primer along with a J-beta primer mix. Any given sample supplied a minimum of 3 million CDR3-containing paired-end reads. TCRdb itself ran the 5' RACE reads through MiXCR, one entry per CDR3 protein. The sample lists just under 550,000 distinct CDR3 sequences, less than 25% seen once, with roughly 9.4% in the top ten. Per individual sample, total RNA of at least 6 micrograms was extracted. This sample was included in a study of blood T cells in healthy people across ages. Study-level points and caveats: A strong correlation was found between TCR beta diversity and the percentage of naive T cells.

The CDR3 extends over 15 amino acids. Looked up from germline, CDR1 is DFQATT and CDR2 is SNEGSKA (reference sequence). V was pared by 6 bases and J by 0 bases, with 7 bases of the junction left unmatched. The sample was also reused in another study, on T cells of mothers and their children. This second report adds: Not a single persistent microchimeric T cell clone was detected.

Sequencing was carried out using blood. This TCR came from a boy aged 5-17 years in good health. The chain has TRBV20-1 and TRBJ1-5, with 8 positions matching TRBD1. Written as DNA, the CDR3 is TGCAGTGCCGCGGGACAGGTTTATAGCAATCAGCCCCAGCATTTT. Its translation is CSAAGQVYSNQPQHF.